This is a list of T cell receptor beta chains from one sample in a study of blood T cell repertoires in COVID-19. The table came from immunoSEQ multiplex PCR; TCRdb's copy has only in-frame clones and leaves some out. The data show approximately 88,000 clones, with about 76% seen just once and around 21% held by the top ten. The sequencing input was peripheral blood. The receptors here all came from a woman aged 80 or over with active or convalescent COVID-19. The CDR3 runs from the conserved cysteine through the conserved F or W. A D gene is named only where the DNA matches it firmly. Not all rows give a size; the values are once, few, many and, for expanded clones, a class.

clone size	J gene	D gene	V gene	CDR3 protein
few	TRBJ1-6	.	TRBV6-6	CASSFARGLLHF
once	TRBJ1-6	TRBD1	TRBV6-1	CASSVVGDRVSYNSPLHF
.	TRBJ2-7	.	TRBV6-2/TRBV6-3	CASSLTQGWNEQYF
.	TRBJ2-7	.	TRBV29-1	CSVVLPPGLDLLEQYF
few	TRBJ2-2	TRBD2	TRBV30	CAWMMRGGFTGELFF
.	TRBJ2-1	TRBD2	TRBV5-1	CASSTGLATYNEQFF
.	TRBJ1-6	TRBD1	TRBV5-1	CASRISPRQGHNSPLHF
.	TRBJ2-6	.	TRBV19	CASSIVGSLDPGANVLTF
few	TRBJ1-2	TRBD1	TRBV5-4	CASSVQGASPDLGYTF
once	TRBJ2-3	TRBD2	TRBV7-2	CASSLRLATLGADTQYF
few	TRBJ2-7	.	TRBV2	CASRGNRNNYEQYF
.	TRBJ2-3	.	TRBV19	CASSTPSTDTQYF
.	TRBJ2-2	.	TRBV3-1/TRBV3-2	CASSLGTQFGELFF
few	TRBJ1-2	.	TRBV12-5	CASAPLGQNYGYTF